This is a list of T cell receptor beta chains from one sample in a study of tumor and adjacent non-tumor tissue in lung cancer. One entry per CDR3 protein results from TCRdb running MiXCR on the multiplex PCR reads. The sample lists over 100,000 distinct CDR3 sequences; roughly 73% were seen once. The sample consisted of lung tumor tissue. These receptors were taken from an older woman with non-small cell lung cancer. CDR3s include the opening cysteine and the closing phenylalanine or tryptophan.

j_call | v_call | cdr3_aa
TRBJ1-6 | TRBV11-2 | CACNLEASNSPLHF
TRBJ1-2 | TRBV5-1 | CASSTRRDGWGYTF
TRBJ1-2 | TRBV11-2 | CASSFAASGIRYGYTF
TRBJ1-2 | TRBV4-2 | CASSLPAGGSGYTF
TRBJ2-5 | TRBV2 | CASKPGTGGQETQYF
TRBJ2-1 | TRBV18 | CASSPGGDEQFF
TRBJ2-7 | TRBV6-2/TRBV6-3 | CASSYGLPSYEQYF
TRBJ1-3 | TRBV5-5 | CASRYNPGGNTIYF
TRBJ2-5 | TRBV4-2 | CASIQELGGETQYF
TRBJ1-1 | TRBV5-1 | CASSLEVMNTEAFF
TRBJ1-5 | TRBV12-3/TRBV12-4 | CASILSGCGGNQPRHF
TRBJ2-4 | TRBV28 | CASSLPDSGIAINFQYF
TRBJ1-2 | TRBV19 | CASTTDKYGYTF
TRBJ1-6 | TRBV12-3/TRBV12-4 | CANSSRQGNYISPLHF
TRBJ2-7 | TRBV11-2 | CASSWDGRGYEKYF
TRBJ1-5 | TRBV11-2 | CASGSQNGQSQHF
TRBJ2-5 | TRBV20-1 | CTLTRGAVETQYF
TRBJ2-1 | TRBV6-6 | CASSLSTAYNGQFF
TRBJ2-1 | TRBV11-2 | CANSRDRGFLENEQFF
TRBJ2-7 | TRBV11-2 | CVSSYGTSGEYEQYF
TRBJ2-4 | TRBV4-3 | CASSLGTGEINIQYF
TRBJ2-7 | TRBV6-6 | CPSSVKMGNEQYF
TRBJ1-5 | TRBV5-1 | CASSLGQGNQPQLF
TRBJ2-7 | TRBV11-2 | CARSRDRAGGEQYF
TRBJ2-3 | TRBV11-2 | CTSSLGPLVGGTHTQYF
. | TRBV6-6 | CASSFAGRGNQPQYF
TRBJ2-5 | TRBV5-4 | CASSLVRGQETQYF
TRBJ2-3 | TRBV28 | CASSTHRTSVRYF